Sequencing of this TCR beta chain was carried out in a study of blood T cell repertoires in COVID-19. About the study: Samples representing acute and convalescent COVID-19 were sourced from the United States, Italy and Spain.

In the source study's methods: Reference gene primer amplification in the assay estimated nucleated cell counts. Profiling relied on immunoSEQ multiplex PCR, and the TCRdb table lists in-frame clones only, not all of them. V, J and clone size were drawn from that table, and D and trimming were deduced from the DNA. The sample includes hundreds of thousands of clones, just under 90% of them seen just once. V lost 6 bases, J lost 4 bases, and 7 bases stayed unmatched. Germline-derived CDR1 and CDR2 are ENHRY and SYGVKD. This CDR3 is built from 14 residues. The sequenced material came from PBMCs or T cells enriched from blood (not recorded which). The receptor's source is a woman aged 45-65 years who had recovered from COVID-19. The V gene is TRBV10-3, the J gene TRBJ1-1, with 8 bases fitting TRBD1. The CDR3 here is CAISKGQGGTEAFF. For the CDR3, the DNA is TGTGCCATCAGCAAAGGACAGGGAGGCACTGAAGCTTTCTTT.